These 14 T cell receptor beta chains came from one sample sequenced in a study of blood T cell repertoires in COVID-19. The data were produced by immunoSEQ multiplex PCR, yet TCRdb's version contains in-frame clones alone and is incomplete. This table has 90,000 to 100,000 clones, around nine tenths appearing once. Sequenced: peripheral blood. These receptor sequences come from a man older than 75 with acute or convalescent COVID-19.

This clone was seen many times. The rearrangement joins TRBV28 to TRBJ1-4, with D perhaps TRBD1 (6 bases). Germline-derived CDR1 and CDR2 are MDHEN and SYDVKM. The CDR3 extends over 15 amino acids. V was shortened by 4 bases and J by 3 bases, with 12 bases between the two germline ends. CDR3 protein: CASSYQGTPNEKLFF. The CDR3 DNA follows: TGTGCCAGCAGTTATCAAGGGACACCTAATGAAAAACTGTTTTTT.

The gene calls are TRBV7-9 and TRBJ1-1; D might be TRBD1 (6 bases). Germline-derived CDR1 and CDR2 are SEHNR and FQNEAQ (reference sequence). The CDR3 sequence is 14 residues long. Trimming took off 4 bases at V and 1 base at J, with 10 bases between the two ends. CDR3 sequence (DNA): TGTGCCAGCAGCTGGCTACAGGGGAACACTGAAGCTTTCTTT. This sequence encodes CASSWLQGNTEAFF.

The CDR3 region is CASSRGPTGELFF. The CDR3, as DNA: TGTGCCAGCAGCCGCGGTCCCACCGGGGAGCTGTTTTTT. V gene TRBV6-5 combines with J gene TRBJ2-2; D remains unclear. The V end was cut by 6 bases, the J end by 4 bases, with 9 bases between. CDR1 MNHEY and CDR2 SVGAGI come from the germline V gene. This CDR3 region has 13 residues.

The CDR3 sequence is CASSSWTASTDTQYF. The DNA of the CDR3 is TGCGCCAGCAGCTCCTGGACAGCTAGCACAGATACGCAGTATTTT. The chain couples TRBV5-1 to TRBJ2-3, with D possibly TRBD1 on 6 matching bases. Germline V gene data show CDR1 as SGHRS and CDR2 as YFSETQ. The CDR3 contains 15 residues. Trimming shortened V by 3 bases and J by 0 bases, and 11 bases separated the two germline ends.

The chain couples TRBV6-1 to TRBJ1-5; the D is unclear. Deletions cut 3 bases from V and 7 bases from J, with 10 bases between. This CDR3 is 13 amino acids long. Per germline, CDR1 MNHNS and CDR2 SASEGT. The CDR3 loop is CASSDPKSQPQHF. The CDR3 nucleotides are TGTGCCAGCAGTGACCCAAAAAGCCAGCCCCAGCATTTT.

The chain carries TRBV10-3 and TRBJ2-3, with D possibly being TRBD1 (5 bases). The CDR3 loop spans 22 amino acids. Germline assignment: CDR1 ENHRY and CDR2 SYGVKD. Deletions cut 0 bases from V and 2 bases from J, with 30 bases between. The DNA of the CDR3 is TGTGCCATCAGTGAGTCCACCCCGTTTAAGATAGGGGCGAGACACCTCACAGATACGCAGTATTTT. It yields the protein CAISESTPFKIGARHLTDTQYF.

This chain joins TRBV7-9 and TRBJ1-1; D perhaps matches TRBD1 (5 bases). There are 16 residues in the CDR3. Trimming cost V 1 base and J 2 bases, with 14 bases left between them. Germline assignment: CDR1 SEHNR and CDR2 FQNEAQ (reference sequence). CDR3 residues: CASSLEVGAPNTEAFF. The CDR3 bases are TGTGCCAGCAGCTTAGAAGTTGGGGCCCCAAACACTGAAGCTTTCTTT.

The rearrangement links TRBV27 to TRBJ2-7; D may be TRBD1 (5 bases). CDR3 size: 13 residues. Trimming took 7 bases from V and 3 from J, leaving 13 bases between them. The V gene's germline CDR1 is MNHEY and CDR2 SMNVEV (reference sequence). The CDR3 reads CASKRGIHYEQYF. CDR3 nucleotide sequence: TGTGCCAGCAAAAGGGGAATCCACTACGAGCAGTACTTC.

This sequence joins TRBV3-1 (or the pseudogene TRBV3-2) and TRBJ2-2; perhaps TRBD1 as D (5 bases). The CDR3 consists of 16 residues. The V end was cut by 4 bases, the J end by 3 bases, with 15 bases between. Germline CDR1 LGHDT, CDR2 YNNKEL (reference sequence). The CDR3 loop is CASSPRAGLYTGELFF. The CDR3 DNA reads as TGTGCCAGCAGCCCACGGGCAGGGCTGTACACCGGGGAGCTGTTTTTT.

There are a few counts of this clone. CDR3 region: CASSYSMAVNTEAFF. Written as DNA, the CDR3 is TGTGCCAGCAGTTACTCGATGGCCGTGAACACTGAAGCTTTCTTT. This chain joins TRBV6-5 and TRBJ1-1; D is unresolved. Germline V gene sequence: CDR1 MNHEY, CDR2 SVGAGI. V was pared by 0 bases and J by 0 bases, with 8 bases between. This CDR3 has 15 residues.

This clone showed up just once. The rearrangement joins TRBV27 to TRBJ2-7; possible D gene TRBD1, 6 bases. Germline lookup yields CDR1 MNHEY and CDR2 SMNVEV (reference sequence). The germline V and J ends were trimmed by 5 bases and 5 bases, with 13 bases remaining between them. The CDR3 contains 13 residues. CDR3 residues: CASSPTGTDEQYF. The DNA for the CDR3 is TGTGCCAGCAGTCCGACAGGAACCGACGAGCAGTACTTC.

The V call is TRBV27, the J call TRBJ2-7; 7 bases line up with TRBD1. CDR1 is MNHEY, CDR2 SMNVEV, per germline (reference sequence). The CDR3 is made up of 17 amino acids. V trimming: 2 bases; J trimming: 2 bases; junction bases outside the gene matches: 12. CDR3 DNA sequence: TGTGCCAGCAGTTTACGGTTTTCCCGGGACAGACCCTACGAGCAGTACTTC. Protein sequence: CASSLRFSRDRPYEQYF.

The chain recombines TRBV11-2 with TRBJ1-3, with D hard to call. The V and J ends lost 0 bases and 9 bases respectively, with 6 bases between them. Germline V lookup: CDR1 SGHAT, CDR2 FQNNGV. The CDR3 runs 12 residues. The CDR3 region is CASSLDLRTIYF. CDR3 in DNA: TGTGCCAGCAGCTTAGATTTGCGCACCATATATTTT.

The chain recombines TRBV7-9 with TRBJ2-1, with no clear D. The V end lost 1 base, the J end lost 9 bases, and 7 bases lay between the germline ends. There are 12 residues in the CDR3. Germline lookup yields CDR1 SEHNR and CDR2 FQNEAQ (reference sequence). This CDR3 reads CASSLEAGEQFF. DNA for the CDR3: TGTGCCAGCAGCTTAGAAGCTGGTGAGCAGTTCTTC.